This entry lists 9 T cell receptor beta chains sequenced from one sample in a study of T-cell memory formation after mild COVID-19. One entry per CDR3 protein, called by TCRdb with MiXCR from the 5' RACE reads. The table lists about 400,000 distinct CDR3 sequences, 23% of them singletons, with approximately 14% in the top ten. The specimen sequenced was PBMCs or a T cell subset sorted from them (not recorded which). The receptor source for this set is an adult woman who had mild COVID-19 (a few samples of this study predate the infection). Cell type and time point are not known.

Only a few counts were recorded for this clonotype. This chain uses TRBV12-3 or TRBV12-4 with TRBJ1-3; no definite D call. Between the trimmed V and J ends, which lost 5 bases and 4 bases, there was a span of 6 bases. The CDR3 is 12 residues long. The CDR3 is CASSHSGNTIYF. The CDR3 coding sequence is TGTGCCAGCAGTCACTCAGGAAACACCATATATTTT.

This clonotype was counted ten times or more. This chain uses TRBV11-3 with TRBJ2-7; no firm D call. The CDR3 is made up of 11 amino acids. V was cut by 4 bases and J by 2 bases, with 3 bases left in between. Germline CDR1 is SGHNT and CDR2 is YENEEA. As DNA, the CDR3 is TGTGCCAGCAGCTACACCTACGAGCAGTACTTC. Amino acid sequence: CASSYTYEQYF.

This clonotype was seen more than once but under ten times. The genes are TRBV6-6 and TRBJ1-2; D might be TRBD1 (5 bases). Trimming cost V 3 bases and J 3 bases, with 14 bases left between them. The CDR3 covers 15 residues. Germline V gives CDR1 MNHNY, CDR2 SVGAGI (reference sequence). CDR3: CASSYVPTGDYGYTF. The CDR3 bases are TGTGCCAGCAGTTATGTCCCAACAGGCGACTATGGCTACACCTTC.

The rearrangement uses TRBV11-2 and TRBJ2-7; the match to TRBD2 covers 8 bases. The V gene's germline CDR1 is SGHAT and CDR2 FQNNGV. The CDR3 length is 14 residues. J gave up 4 bases and V 3 bases, and 5 bases lay outside the gene matches. The CDR3 loop is CASSFAGGPYEQYF. CDR3 in DNA: TGTGCCAGCAGCTTCGCGGGAGGTCCTTACGAGCAGTACTTC.

J is TRBJ2-1 and V is TRBV7-3, with 10 bases identical to TRBD2. The ends lost 2 bases at V and 9 bases at J; junction bases unmatched: 10. Per the germline V gene, CDR1 is SGHTA and CDR2 is FQGTGA. The CDR3 totals 16 residues. This CDR3 reads CASSLRTSGLHSEQFF. CDR3 bases: TGTGCCAGCAGCTTACGGACTAGCGGTCTACACAGTGAGCAGTTCTTC.

The chain employs TRBV7-2 and TRBJ1-5; no clear D gene. V lost 4 bases to trimming and J lost 7 bases, with 11 bases between them. Per the germline V gene, CDR1 is SGHTA and CDR2 is FQGNSA. The CDR3 has 13 residues. CDR3 sequence: CASSSGNRQPQHF. The CDR3, as DNA: TGTGCCAGCAGCTCCGGCAACCGACAGCCCCAGCATTTT. The full variable domain, its missing parts supplied by reference TRBV7-2 and TRBJ1-5, is GAGVSQSPSNKVTEKGKDVELRCDPISGHTALYWYRQSLGQGLEFLIYFQGNSAPDKSGLPSDRFSAERTGGSVSTLTIQRTQQEDSAVYLCASSSGNRQPQHFGDGTRLSIL.

This clonotype showed up just a few times. V is TRBV12-3 or TRBV12-4 and J is TRBJ2-2; the D gene is possibly TRBD2 (7 bases). This CDR3 region has 17 residues. V was shortened by 8 bases and J by 2 bases, with 21 bases between the two germline ends. The CDR3 coding sequence is TGTGCCAGCCTCCGTGGGGGGGGCCTCTCTAACACCGGGGAGCTGTTTTTT. Its protein is CASLRGGGLSNTGELFF.

This clonotype has just a few counts. This chain joins TRBV2 and TRBJ2-1; D gene ambiguous. Germline V CDR1 and CDR2: SNHLY, FYNNEI. Trimming removed 6 bases at V and 7 bases at J, with 22 bases between. This CDR3 is 16 amino acids long. The CDR3: CASRDSRPYDLNEQFF. The CDR3 DNA is TGTGCCAGCAGGGATTCGAGGCCTTACGACTTGAATGAGCAGTTCTTC.

This chain connects TRBV7-6 to TRBJ1-1, with TRBD1 matching over 9 bases. After removal of 5 bases from V and 5 bases from J, the junction contained 9 bases not matched to a gene. The CDR3 has 15 residues. Germline CDR1 SGHVS, CDR2 FNYEAQ. The CDR3 DNA is TGTGCCAGCAGCAGCATCCGGGACAGGGAAACTGAAGCTTTCTTT. It translates to CASSSIRDRETEAFF.